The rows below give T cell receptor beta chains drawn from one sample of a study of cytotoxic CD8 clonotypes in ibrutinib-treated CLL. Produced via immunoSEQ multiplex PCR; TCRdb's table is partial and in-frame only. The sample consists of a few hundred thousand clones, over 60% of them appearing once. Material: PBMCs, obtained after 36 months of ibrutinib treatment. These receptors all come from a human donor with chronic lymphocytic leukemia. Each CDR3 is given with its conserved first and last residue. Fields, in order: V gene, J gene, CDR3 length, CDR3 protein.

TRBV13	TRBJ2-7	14	CASSLISSGYEQYF
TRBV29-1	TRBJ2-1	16	CSVDRRGQGPGDEQFF
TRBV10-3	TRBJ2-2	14	CAIKDSQNTGELFF
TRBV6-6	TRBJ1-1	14	CASREDRVNTEAFF
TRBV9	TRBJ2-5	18	CASSVEAEGRGGEETQYF
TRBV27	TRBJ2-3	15	CASSLFWTDTDTQYF
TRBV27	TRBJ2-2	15	CASKPQVAPTGLLFF
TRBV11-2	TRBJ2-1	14	CASSSGLAVDEQFF
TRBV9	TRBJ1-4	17	CASSGLYREGSLEKLFF
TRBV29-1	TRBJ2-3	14	CSVAPRLVSDTQYF
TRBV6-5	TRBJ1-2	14	CASSYAGGLYGYTF
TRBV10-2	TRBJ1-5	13	CASSEDRGQPQHF
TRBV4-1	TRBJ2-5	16	CASSRRLGGGGETQYF
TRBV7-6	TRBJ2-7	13	CASSPEYPREQYF
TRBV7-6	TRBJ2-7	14	CASSLGGKSYEQYF
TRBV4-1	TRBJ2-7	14	CASSHPGTNYEQYF
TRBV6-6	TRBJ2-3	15	CASSYQADRTDTQYF
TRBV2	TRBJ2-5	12	CARGGRGETQYF
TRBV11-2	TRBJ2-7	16	CASSVQGGKISYEQYF
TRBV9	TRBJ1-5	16	CASSEGGHTPNQPQHF
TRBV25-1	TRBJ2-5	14	CASSDMQGLETQYF
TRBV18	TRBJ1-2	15	CASSSSQGAEYGYTF
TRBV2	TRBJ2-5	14	CASTPGRYQETQYF
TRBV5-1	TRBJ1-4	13	CASSPTPGEKLFF
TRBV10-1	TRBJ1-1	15	CASSDFTGGGTEAFF
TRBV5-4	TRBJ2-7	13	CASSIAPMEEQYF
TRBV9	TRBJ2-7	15	CASSLTERDSYEQYF
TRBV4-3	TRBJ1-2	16	CASSQTFAGGDYGYTF
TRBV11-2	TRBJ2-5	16	CASSLVPAEYQETQYF
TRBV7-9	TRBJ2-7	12	CASSFGSYEQYF
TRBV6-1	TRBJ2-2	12	CASSEATGELFF
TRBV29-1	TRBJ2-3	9	CSVGYTQYF
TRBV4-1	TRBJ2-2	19	CASSQDRSEAIKNTGELFF
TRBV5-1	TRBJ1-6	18	CASSLSTPKRGDNSPLHF
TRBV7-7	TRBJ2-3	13	CASSLVPGDTQYF
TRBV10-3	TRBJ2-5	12	CAISGTEETQYF
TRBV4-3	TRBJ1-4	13	CASSQEVNEKLFF
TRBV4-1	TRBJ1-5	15	CASSPRTGANQPQHF
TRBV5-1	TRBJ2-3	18	CASSLALSLTGGTDTQYF
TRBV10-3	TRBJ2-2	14	CAINQGTGSGELFF
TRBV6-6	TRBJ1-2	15	CASSYGRVEGWGYTF
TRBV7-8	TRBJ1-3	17	CASSLGAGQGSGNTIYF
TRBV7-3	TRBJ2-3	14	CASSFGLVWGTQYF
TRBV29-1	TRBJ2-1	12	CSVEDQGDEQFF
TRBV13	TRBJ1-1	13	CASSYQATTEAFF
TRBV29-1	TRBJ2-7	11	CSVEYKGGQYF
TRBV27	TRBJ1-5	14	CASKDKSSNQPQHF
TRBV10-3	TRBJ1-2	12	CAISQNFYGYTF
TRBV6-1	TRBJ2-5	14	CASSVWMEQETQYF
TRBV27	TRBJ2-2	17	CASSFGTGAMNTGELFF
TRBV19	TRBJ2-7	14	CARLRGLLSYEQYF
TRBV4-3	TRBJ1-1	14	CASSQGPGSTEAFF
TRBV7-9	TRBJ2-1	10	CASTGNEQFF
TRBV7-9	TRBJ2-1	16	CASSLAQGRVYNEQFF